This entry is about one TCR beta chain. It has no known antigen specificity. No base-level quality is on record; no much larger clone is a single base apart. This specimen belongs to a study of blood T cell repertoires in COVID-19 (TCRdb year 2020). Background on the whole study: Collaborator samples came from the United States, Italy and Spain and covered acute and convalescent phases of COVID-19. The prospective study material was composed of cDNA or gDNA derived from T cells, B-cell-depleted T cells, or PBMCs. Subjects who had been exposed to COVID-19, were actively infected with it, or had recovered from it provided the deeply sampled blood TCRbeta repertoires that made up the dataset. The repertoires were released in a freely available public database meant as a resource for research on the immune response to SARS-CoV-2. Samples were obtained from the ongoing ImmuneRACE study (first 160 participants) and from approximately 1,200 subjects provided by 6 global collaborators. A de-identified subject ID, COVID-19 status, age in years and sex were almost always included in the sample metadata. Where available, HLA class I and class II types were taken from metadata supplied by the sample provider and were not determined by assay-based typing. Study-wide conclusions, independent of this receptor: The quantity of clinical and demographic metadata differed by source and by participant and was supplied without curation.

Each collaborating institution followed its own protocols to collect whole blood in K2EDTA tubes. For TCRbeta analysis, collaborator samples were shipped as frozen whole blood, as isolated PBMCs, or as DNA extracted from either sample type. From the cysteine up to the phenylalanine, the CDR3 has a length of 14 residues. Only CDR3 DNA remains: 42 bases, in frame from the first base. Deletion took 5 bases off V and 5 bases off J, with a span of 13 bases between the germline ends. The germline V gene (reference sequence) yields SEHNR for CDR1 and FQNEAQ for CDR2. TCRbeta CDR3 regions were amplified from genomic DNA using the immunoSEQ Assay, a bias-controlled multiplex PCR. On the authors' methods: The number of nucleated cells in each sample was estimated from the amplification of reference gene primers within the assay. To quantify the absolute abundance of each unique TCRbeta CDR3 rearrangement, sequence reads were collapsed and filtered. For each sample, productive Simpson clonality was calculated as the square root of Simpson's diversity index across productive rearrangements. TCRdb limited this immuneACCESS table to in-frame rearrangements with V and J called. A share of clones is missing; checked studies link under half to unresolved V genes, and the rest is unexplained. That table gives V, J and clone size, and the DNA gave D and trimming. Across this sample there are over 200,000 clones, with 83% seen only once. The top ten constitute roughly 2.5% of the sample.

The sequence was collected from a woman aged 35 to 49 with active or convalescent COVID-19. Rearrangement joined TRBV7-9 to TRBJ2-1; D gene: possibly TRBD1, on 6 matching bases. Sequencing input: peripheral blood. The CDR3 region: CASSLTQGNNEQFF. The DNA is as follows: TGTGCCAGCAGCCTGACCCAGGGGAACAATGAGCAGTTCTTC.